This record covers a single TCR beta chain. The target of this receptor is not known. Within one base of it there is no much larger clone, and no base qualities were kept. Reading the germline V gene (reference sequence) gives CDR1 MNHEY and CDR2 SMNVEV. Spanning cysteine to phenylalanine, the CDR3 consists of 15 amino acids. Only the CDR3 portion is preserved as DNA: 45 bases, with reading frame beginning at the first base. V lost 6 bases and J lost 1 base, and the count of bases not matched to a germline gene is 8. This sample is part of a study of blood T cell repertoires in COVID-19 (dated by TCRdb to 2018 to 2020). As for the study more broadly: Samples from collaborators originated in the United States, Italy and Spain and spanned both the acute and convalescent phases of COVID-19. The prospective study material was composed of cDNA or gDNA derived from T cells, B-cell-depleted T cells, or PBMCs. The dataset comprised deeply sampled blood TCRbeta repertoires from subjects exposed to, actively infected with, or recovered from COVID-19. The repertoires were released in a freely available public database intended as a resource for research on the immune response to SARS-CoV-2. Samples were obtained from the ongoing ImmuneRACE study (first 160 participants) and from 950 to 1,500 subjects provided by 6 global collaborators. Sample metadata almost always included a de-identified subject ID, COVID-19 status, age in years and sex. Where HLA class I and class II types were available, the types were taken from metadata supplied by the sample provider, not from assay-based typing. Beyond this particular receptor, the publication reports: The amount of clinical and demographic metadata varied by source and participant and was provided uncurated.

Each collaborating institution followed its own protocols to collect whole blood in K2EDTA tubes. For TCRbeta analysis, collaborators shipped samples as frozen whole blood, isolated PBMCs, or DNA extracted from either of those sample types. TCRbeta CDR3 regions were amplified from genomic DNA by means of the immunoSEQ Assay, a bias-controlled multiplex PCR. As for the original processing: Nucleated cell counts per sample were estimated from amplification of reference gene primers within the assay. To quantify the absolute abundance of each unique TCRbeta CDR3 rearrangement, sequence reads were collapsed and filtered. For each sample, productive Simpson clonality was calculated by taking the square root of Simpson's diversity index across productive rearrangements. This is the immuneACCESS table as TCRdb keeps it, with only in-frame sequences that have V and J called. A part of the clones is gone; compared with another copy, unresolved V genes explain less than half, and the rest is unexplained. The V and J calls and clone size are taken from that table; D and trimming were inferred from the DNA. In all, the sample holds about 360,000 clones, and around 87% of those were seen once. The top ten constitute around 2.9% of the sample.

This receptor was obtained from a human donor in a cohort sampled during active COVID-19. The chain links TRBV27 with TRBJ1-1, with 7 middle bases fitting TRBD1. Sequencing was performed on peripheral blood. The nucleotide sequence is given as TGTGCCAGCAGGGACAGGCCAAAAGGGAACACTGAAGCTTTCTTT. Translated, this is CASRDRPKGNTEAFF.